This paragraph covers one T cell receptor beta chain sequence. Original methodology: How many nucleated cells were present was estimated from reference gene primer amplification. Sequencing used immunoSEQ multiplex PCR; TCRdb keeps in-frame clones, though not all of them. V, J and clone size reflect that table, while D and trimming were determined from the DNA. This sample has more than 70,000 clones, with about 86% found just once. The data are from a study of blood T cell repertoires in COVID-19. Background on the study: Samples representing acute and convalescent COVID-19 were sourced from the United States, Italy and Spain.

Trimming left V 6 bases short and J 0 bases short, with 4 bases between. The CDR3 runs 12 residues. Germline assignment: CDR1 WNHNN and CDR2 SYGVQD (reference sequence). The clonotype comes from a woman of 80 years or more with acute or convalescent COVID-19. Sequenced sample: peripheral blood. The chain is built from TRBV10-1 and TRBJ2-3; D gene uncertain. This chain's CDR3 is CASSPSTDTQYF. CDR3 in DNA: TGCGCCAGCAGCCCAAGCACAGATACGCAGTATTTT.